These 22 T cell receptor beta chains came from one sample sequenced in a study of T-cell memory formation after mild COVID-19. Each CDR3 protein is one row after TCRdb ran MiXCR on the 5' RACE reads. This table holds roughly 560,000 distinct CDR3 sequences, approximately 20% found once. Sequencing was done on a sample of PBMCs or a T cell subset sorted from them (not recorded which). These receptor sequences come from an adult woman who had mild COVID-19 (a few samples of this study predate the infection). Cell type and time point are not known.

This clonotype was observed a handful of times. V and J are TRBV5-1 and TRBJ2-7, with 12 bases that match TRBD2. V lost 0 bases, J lost 5 bases, and 3 bases stayed unmatched. Germline V gives CDR1 SGHRS, CDR2 YFSETQ. This CDR3 spans 15 amino acids. CDR3: CASSLAGLAGHEQYF. The CDR3 coding sequence is TGCGCCAGCAGCTTGGCAGGACTAGCGGGGCACGAGCAGTACTTC. Drawing the rest from reference TRBV5-1 and TRBJ2-7, the complete variable domain is KAGVTQTPRYLIKTRGQQVTLSCSPISGHRSVSWYQQTPGQGLQFLFEYFSETQRNKGNFPGRFSGRQFSNSRSEMNVSTLELGDSALYLCASSLAGLAGHEQYFGPGTRLTVT.

This clonotype was seen a handful of times. The J gene is TRBJ2-1, the V gene TRBV3-1; TRBD2 agrees at 8 bases. Trimming took 1 base from V and 0 from J; bases not matched to a gene: 14. Germline lookup yields CDR1 LGHDT and CDR2 YNNKEL (reference sequence). CDR3 length equals 20 residues. For the CDR3, the DNA is TGTGCCAGCAGCCAAGTTAAAAGTCTAGCGGGTTACAGCTCCTACAATGAGCAGTTCTTC. It encodes CASSQVKSLAGYSSYNEQFF.

In its sample, this clonotype was seen many times. The chain recombines TRBV5-5 with TRBJ1-1; no clear D. Trimming cost V 5 bases and J 3 bases, with 5 bases left between them. This CDR3 has 11 amino acids. Germline-derived CDR1 and CDR2 are SGHKS and YYEKEE (reference sequence). CDR3 DNA sequence: TGTGCCAGCAGTACAGACACTGAAGCTTTCTTT. Residues: CASSTDTEAFF.

This clonotype has more than one count but fewer than ten. V and J are TRBV25-1 and TRBJ1-1, with D uncertain. The CDR3 runs 14 residues. CDR1 is MGHDK and CDR2 is SYGVNS in the germline V gene. The ends were cut back, 1 base at V and 1 base at J, with 7 bases in the middle. The CDR3 loop is CASSESFKNTEAFF. For the CDR3, the DNA is TGTGCCAGCAGTGAATCCTTCAAGAACACTGAAGCTTTCTTT.

This clonotype was picked up a small number of times. The chain has TRBV5-4 and TRBJ2-2; 11 nucleotides agree with TRBD2. Germline CDR1 is SGHNT and CDR2 is YYREEE (reference sequence). The CDR3 is 16 residues long. With V trimmed by 2 bases and J by 4 bases, 4 bases remained unmatched. CDR3 nucleotide sequence: TGTGCCAGCAGCTTTGGGACTAGCGGATTCACCGGGGAGCTGTTTTTT. This codes for CASSFGTSGFTGELFF.

J is TRBJ2-1 and V is TRBV4-3; TRBD1 matches at 9 bases. Trimming at V came to 0 bases and at J to 8 bases, leaving 5 bases not matched to a gene. This CDR3 comprises 15 residues. CDR1 LGHNA and CDR2 YSLEER come from the germline V gene. CDR3 coding DNA: TGCGCCAGCAGCCAAGAGGGACAGGGTAAGGATGAGCAGTTCTTC. This sequence encodes CASSQEGQGKDEQFF.

The J gene is TRBJ2-1, the V gene TRBV30, with 7 bases fitting TRBD2. Germline assignment: CDR1 GTSNPN and CDR2 SVGIG (reference sequence). The trim removed 0 bases at V and 6 bases at J, leaving 5 bases unmatched. The CDR3 has 14 residues. In nucleotides, the CDR3 is TGTGCCTGGAGTGTACGCGGGGGACCCAATGAGCAGTTCTTC. Translated: CAWSVRGGPNEQFF.

The chain is built from TRBV5-1 and TRBJ2-7; the D gene is possibly TRBD1 (6 bases). Trimming removed 2 bases from V and 5 bases from J, with 29 bases in between. The CDR3 covers 19 residues. Germline assignment: CDR1 SGHRS and CDR2 YFSETQ. The CDR3 DNA is TGCGCCAGCAGCTTCGCCCTGCGCAGGGGCGGGCCTGGGGTCGACGAGCAGTACTTC. It codes for CASSFALRRGGPGVDEQYF.

The sample holds a few counts of this clonotype. Here the CDR3 DNA reads TGCGCCAGCAGCCCCGACCCTGGAGGGCCGACCTACGAGCAGTACTTC. It translates to CASSPDPGGPTYEQYF. The V and J genes are TRBV5-1 and TRBJ2-7; D possibly corresponds to TRBD2 (6 bases). The CDR3 extends over 16 amino acids. From germline, CDR1 is SGHRS and CDR2 YFSETQ. Trimming shortened V by 4 bases and J by 2 bases, and 19 bases separated the two germline ends. The full variable domain, in which reference TRBV5-1 and TRBJ2-7 provide the parts outside the CDR3, is KAGVTQTPRYLIKTRGQQVTLSCSPISGHRSVSWYQQTPGQGLQFLFEYFSETQRNKGNFPGRFSGRQFSNSRSEMNVSTLELGDSALYLCASSPDPGGPTYEQYFGPGTRLTVT.

This clonotype was seen more than once but under ten times. The J gene is TRBJ2-1, the V gene TRBV9, with D unclear. CDR3 size: 13 residues. The V end was cut by 3 bases, the J end by 6 bases, with 10 bases between. Germline V gene data show CDR1 as SGDLS and CDR2 as YYNGEE. In DNA, the CDR3 is TGTGCCAGCAGCGCGGACGGACGCAATGAGCAGTTCTTC. Translation gives CASSADGRNEQFF.

This sequence joins TRBV2 and TRBJ2-7; D remains ambiguous. Germline V gene lookup returns CDR1 SNHLY and CDR2 FYNNEI. V was cut by 7 bases and J by 4 bases, with 11 bases left in between. The CDR3 spans 12 residues. Here the CDR3 DNA reads TGTGCCAGCAAGGCAGGAAGATACGAGCAGTACTTC. Its translation: CASKAGRYEQYF. Complete variable domain (other parts from reference TRBV2 and TRBJ2-7): EPEVTQTPSHQVTQMGQEVILRCVPISNHLYFYWYRQILGQKVEFLVSFYNNEISEKSEIFDDQFSVERPDGSNFTLKIRSTKLEDSAMYFCASKAGRYEQYFGPGTRLTVT.

This clonotype has just a few counts. An end of the junction differs from the germline gene, which may be a read error. The chain employs TRBV7-9 and TRBJ2-7; 10 bases are a match to TRBD2. The CDR3 spans 14 residues. The V gene's germline CDR1 is SEHNR and CDR2 FQNEAQ (reference sequence). CDR3 sequence reads: CASSSSGGAGYKNF. CDR3 bases: TGTGCCAGCAGCTCAAGCGGGGGGGCCGGTTATAAGAACTTC.

This clonotype came up many times. V gene TRBV20-1 combines with J gene TRBJ1-1, with 8 bases fitting TRBD1. The junction had 9 bases not matched to a gene; V was cut back by 5 bases and J by 1 base. The CDR3 covers 15 residues. Germline V CDR1 and CDR2: DFQATT, SNEGSKA (reference sequence). The CDR3 loop reads CSAWPQTGANTEAFF. The CDR3 DNA is TGCAGTGCTTGGCCACAGACAGGGGCGAACACTGAAGCTTTCTTT.

The V gene is TRBV11-2, the J gene TRBJ1-1; 8 nucleotides match TRBD1. From germline, CDR1 is SGHAT and CDR2 FQNNGV. Trimming removed 1 base from V and 4 bases from J; junction bases left unmatched: 8. The CDR3 covers 16 residues. Here the CDR3 reads CASSLVFRTGTTEAFF. The CDR3 region has the DNA TGTGCCAGCAGCTTAGTGTTCAGGACAGGGACCACTGAAGCTTTCTTT.

This clonotype was recorded a few times. The chain couples TRBV19 to TRBJ2-7, with D perhaps TRBD1 (6 bases). The CDR3 consists of 14 residues. CDR1 is LNHDA and CDR2 is SQIVND in the germline V gene (reference sequence). Trimming pared 6 bases from V and 2 bases from J, leaving 14 bases between. The CDR3 sequence is CASSPLGQPYEQYF. DNA of the CDR3: TGTGCCAGTAGCCCTCTCGGACAGCCCTACGAGCAGTACTTC. Together with reference TRBV19 and TRBJ2-7, the CDR3 gives the full variable domain: DGGITQSPKYLFRKEGQNVTLSCEQNLNHDAMYWYRQDPGQGLRLIYYSQIVNDFQKGDIAEGYSVSREKKESFPLTVTSAQKNPTAFYLCASSPLGQPYEQYFGPGTRLTVT.

This clonotype came up many times. This chain connects TRBV24-1 to TRBJ1-2, with 9 bases matching TRBD1. This CDR3 contains 15 residues. The germline V gene has CDR1 KGHDR and CDR2 SFDVKD. V lost 3 bases and J lost 6; bases outside the gene matches: 7. This CDR3 reads CATSDHSTGGNGYTF. CDR3 nucleotide sequence: TGTGCCACCAGTGATCATTCGACAGGGGGAAATGGCTACACCTTC.

V usage is TRBV20-1 and J usage is TRBJ2-1; TRBD1 aligns across 8 bases. Unmatched junction bases numbered 3, after V lost 3 bases and J lost 5 bases. CDR3 length: 13 amino acids. The germline CDR1 and CDR2 sequences are DFQATT and SNEGSKA (reference sequence). The CDR3 sequence: CSARTGENNEQFF. The CDR3 nucleotides are TGCAGTGCTAGGACAGGGGAAAACAATGAGCAGTTCTTC.

This clonotype has a handful of counts. The CDR3 nucleotides are TGTGCCAGCTCACCAAACAGGGGACAAGAGACCCAGTACTTC. It is translated as CASSPNRGQETQYF. The chain employs TRBV18 and TRBJ2-5, with TRBD1 identical over 7 bases. This CDR3 comprises 14 residues. CDR1 is KGHSH and CDR2 is LQKENI in the germline V gene. The J segment lost 2 bases and the V segment lost 2 bases, leaving 2 bases of the junction unmatched.

The V and J genes are TRBV5-1 and TRBJ2-7, with 8 positions matching TRBD2. The V gene end was trimmed by 4 bases and the J gene end by 3 bases; junction bases not matched to a gene: 9. The CDR3 totals 15 residues. CDR1 is SGHRS and CDR2 is YFSETQ in the germline V gene. The CDR3 bases are TGCGCCAGCAGCCAAAGCGGGGGAGTGTTCTACGAGCAGTACTTC. Protein product: CASSQSGGVFYEQYF.

This chain connects TRBV7-6 to TRBJ2-1; weak D call: TRBD2 (5 bases). Looked up from germline, CDR1 is SGHVS and CDR2 is FNYEAQ. V was trimmed by 5 bases and J by 3 bases, leaving 14 bases between them. There are 15 residues in the CDR3. CDR3 sequence (DNA): TGTGCCAGCAGCCGAGAGAGCGGAGACTACAATGAGCAGTTCTTC. Translating gives CASSRESGDYNEQFF.

The rearrangement joins TRBV5-5 to TRBJ1-5; tentative D call: TRBD1 (6 bases). The V gene lost 3 bases and the J gene lost 7 bases, with 14 bases spanning the gap. Germline V gene sequence: CDR1 SGHKS, CDR2 YYEKEE (reference sequence). The CDR3 extends over 14 amino acids. The DNA of the CDR3 is TGTGCCAGCAGCTGGGGGGGCGTAAGCCAGCCCCAGCATTTT. Translation: CASSWGGVSQPQHF.

This clonotype was counted a few times. The rearrangement uses TRBV9 and TRBJ2-5; the D gene could be TRBD1 or TRBD2 (6 bases each). Trimming took 1 base from V and 5 from J, leaving 15 bases between them. Germline CDR1 SGDLS, CDR2 YYNGEE. This CDR3 spans 15 amino acids. The CDR3 loop is CASSVRGESWETQYF. For the CDR3, the DNA is TGTGCCAGCAGCGTAAGGGGGGAATCTTGGGAGACCCAGTACTTC.